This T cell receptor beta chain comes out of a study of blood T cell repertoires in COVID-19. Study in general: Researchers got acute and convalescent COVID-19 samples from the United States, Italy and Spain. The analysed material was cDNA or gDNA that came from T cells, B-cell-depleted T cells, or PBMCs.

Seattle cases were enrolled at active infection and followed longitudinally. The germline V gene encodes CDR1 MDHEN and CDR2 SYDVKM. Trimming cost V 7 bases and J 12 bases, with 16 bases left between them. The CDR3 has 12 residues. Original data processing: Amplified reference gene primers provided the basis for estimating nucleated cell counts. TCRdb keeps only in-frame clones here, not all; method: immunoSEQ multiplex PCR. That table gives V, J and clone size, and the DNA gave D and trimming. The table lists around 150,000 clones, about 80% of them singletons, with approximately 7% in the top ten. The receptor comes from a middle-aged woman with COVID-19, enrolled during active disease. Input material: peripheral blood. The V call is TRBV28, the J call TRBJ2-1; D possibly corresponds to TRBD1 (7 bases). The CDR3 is CASMLAQGGQFF. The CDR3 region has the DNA TGTGCCAGCATGCTAGCCCAGGGGGGGCAGTTCTTC.